This entry lists 11 T cell receptor beta chains sequenced from one sample in a study of blood T cells in healthy people across ages. Together with a sample-barcoded 5' primer, a J-beta primer mix was included in a second PCR lasting roughly 6 to 12 cycles. TCRdb recomputed calls from the 5' RACE reads with MiXCR, one row per CDR3 protein. The table shows 600,000 or so distinct CDR3 sequences, with approximately 30% occurring only once. Sequenced input: blood. Receptors were obtained from an elderly woman in good health.

This clonotype was seen a handful of times. The J gene is TRBJ2-3, the V gene TRBV7-8; maybe TRBD2 (5 bases). The V and J ends lost 2 bases and 3 bases respectively, with 12 bases between them. The CDR3 runs 15 residues. Germline CDR1 reads SGHVS; CDR2 reads FQNEAQ. CDR3 protein: CASSLLGVGTDTQYF. CDR3 nucleotides: TGTGCCAGCAGCTTACTCGGGGTAGGGACAGATACGCAGTATTTT.

Points on this clonotype: A read error is possible here, since a much larger clone lies one base away. This rearrangement joins TRBV12-3 or TRBV12-4 to TRBJ2-5; a weak D match, TRBD2 (6 bases). V was trimmed by 3 bases and J by 11 bases, leaving 22 bases between them. The CDR3 extends over 15 amino acids. This chain's CDR3 is CASSFMGGSGNEQYF. DNA for the CDR3: TGTGCCAGCAGTTTTATGGGAGGCTCGGGCAATGAGCAGTACTTC.

The V gene is TRBV2, the J gene TRBJ1-3, with 8 bases that match TRBD1. V shed 7 bases, J shed 0 bases, and the junction held 11 bases outside the gene matches. Germline CDR1 is SNHLY and CDR2 is FYNNEI. CDR3 length equals 17 residues. In nucleotides, the CDR3 is TGTGCCAGCATCGCTCCCCGGGACAGGATCTCTGGAAACACCATATATTTT. This encodes CASIAPRDRISGNTIYF.

This clonotype showed up many times. The gene calls are TRBV12-3 or TRBV12-4 and TRBJ2-5; D might be TRBD1 (8 bases). The CDR3 consists of 14 residues. V was clipped by 4 bases and J by 5 bases, with 14 bases between them. The CDR3 is CASSYGQGGETQYF. CDR3 in DNA: TGTGCCAGCAGTTATGGACAGGGAGGGGAGACCCAGTACTTC.

The chain joins TRBV7-2 to TRBJ2-7; the match to TRBD1 covers 7 bases. The junction had 19 bases not matched to a gene; V was cut back by 6 bases and J by 11 bases. CDR3 length: 15 amino acids. CDR1 and CDR2 (germline): SGHTA, FQGNSA. The chain's CDR3 is CASRPTPGQNINEYF. Here the CDR3 DNA reads TGTGCCAGCAGACCAACACCGGGACAGAATATTAACGAGTACTTC.

Concerning this clonotype: Given a much more abundant clone one base away, this may be a read error. The chain has TRBV28 and TRBJ2-5; TRBD1 matches 8 bases. The closer fit of TRBJ2-4 to the DNA end suggests the J call may be wrong. The CDR3 spans 14 residues. The germline gives CDR1 MDHEN, CDR2 SYDVKM. CDR3 sequence: CVSRTGSTKNIQYF. The CDR3 DNA follows: TGTGTCAGCAGGACAGGGAGTACCAAAAACATTCAGTACTTC.

V and J are TRBV20-1 and TRBJ1-1; D ambiguous. V dropped 2 bases and J dropped 4 bases, with 8 bases sitting between them. This CDR3 is 12 amino acids long. CDR1 and CDR2 from the germline V gene are DFQATT and SNEGSKA (reference sequence). The CDR3 DNA reads TGCAGTGCTAGAATTGAGGCCACTGAAGCTTTCTTT. Its translation is CSARIEATEAFF.

The CDR3 bases are TGCAGTGCTAGAGATTCGGCTAGCGGTCGCACAGATACGCAGTATTTT. This translates into CSARDSASGRTDTQYF. The chain recombines TRBV20-1 with TRBJ2-3, with TRBD2 matching over 7 bases. Germline assignment: CDR1 DFQATT and CDR2 SNEGSKA (reference sequence). Trimming took 0 bases from V and 1 from J; bases not matched to a gene: 7. The CDR3 totals 16 residues.

J is TRBJ2-7 and V is TRBV30, with D perhaps TRBD1 or TRBD2 (5 bases each). The CDR3 totals 14 residues. Germline V gene sequence: CDR1 GTSNPN, CDR2 SVGIG (reference sequence). The germline V and J ends were trimmed by 0 bases and 6 bases, with 15 bases remaining between them. This CDR3 is CAWSVSGMGLEQYF. The CDR3 coding sequence is TGTGCCTGGAGTGTATCGGGAATGGGGCTCGAGCAGTACTTC.

The chain links TRBV18 to TRBJ1-1; D is possibly TRBD1 (5 bases). Germline assignment: CDR1 KGHSH and CDR2 LQKENI. The CDR3 runs to 14 residues. With 0 bases removed from V and 5 bases from J, the gap between germline ends came to 10 bases. In nucleotides, the CDR3 is TGTGCCAGCTCACCACCGCGAGGGGTAACTGAAGCTTTCTTT. Amino acid sequence: CASSPPRGVTEAFF.

The V call is TRBV6-6, the J call TRBJ2-1; 10 positions match TRBD1. The CDR3 has 15 amino acids. V shed 3 bases, J shed 6 bases, and the junction held 5 bases outside the gene matches. Germline CDR1 reads MNHNY; CDR2 reads SVGAGI (reference sequence). This CDR3 reads CASSYPGQGRNEQFF. The DNA for the CDR3 is TGTGCCAGCAGTTATCCGGGACAGGGGCGCAATGAGCAGTTCTTC.